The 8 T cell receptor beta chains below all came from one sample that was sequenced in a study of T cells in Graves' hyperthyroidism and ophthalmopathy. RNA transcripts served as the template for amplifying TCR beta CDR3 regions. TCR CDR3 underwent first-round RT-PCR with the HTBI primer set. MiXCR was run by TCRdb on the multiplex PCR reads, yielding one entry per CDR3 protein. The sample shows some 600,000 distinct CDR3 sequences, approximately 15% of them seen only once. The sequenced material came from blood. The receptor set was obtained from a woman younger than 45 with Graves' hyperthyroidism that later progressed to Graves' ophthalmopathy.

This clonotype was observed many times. The CDR3 DNA sequence: TGTGCCAGCTCAACGACAGCTATCATGAACACTGAAGCTTTCTTT. As protein: CASSTTAIMNTEAFF. The rearrangement links TRBV18 to TRBJ1-1, with a possible D match to TRBD1 (5 bases). The CDR3 totals 15 residues. The V end lost 5 bases, the J end lost 0 bases, and 13 bases lay between the germline ends. Germline V lookup: CDR1 KGHSH, CDR2 LQKENI.

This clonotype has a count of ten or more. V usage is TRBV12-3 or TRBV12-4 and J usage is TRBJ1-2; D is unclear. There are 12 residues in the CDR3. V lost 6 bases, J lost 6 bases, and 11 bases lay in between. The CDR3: CASRQQLDGYTF. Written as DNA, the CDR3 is TGTGCCAGCAGACAGCAGTTGGATGGCTACACCTTC.

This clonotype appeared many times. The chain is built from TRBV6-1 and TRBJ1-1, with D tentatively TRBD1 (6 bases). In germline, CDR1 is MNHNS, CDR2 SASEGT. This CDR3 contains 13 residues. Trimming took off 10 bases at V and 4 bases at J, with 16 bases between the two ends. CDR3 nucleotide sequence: TGTGCCACCGATGGGGGGCTTGGCACTGAAGCTTTCTTT. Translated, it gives CATDGGLGTEAFF.

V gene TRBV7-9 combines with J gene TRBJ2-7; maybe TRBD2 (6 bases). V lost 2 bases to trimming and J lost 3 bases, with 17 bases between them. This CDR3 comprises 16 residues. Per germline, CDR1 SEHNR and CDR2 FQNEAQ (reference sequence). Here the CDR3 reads CASSLTGSERNYEQYF. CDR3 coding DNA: TGTGCCAGCAGCTTAACCGGGAGTGAGCGTAACTACGAGCAGTACTTC.

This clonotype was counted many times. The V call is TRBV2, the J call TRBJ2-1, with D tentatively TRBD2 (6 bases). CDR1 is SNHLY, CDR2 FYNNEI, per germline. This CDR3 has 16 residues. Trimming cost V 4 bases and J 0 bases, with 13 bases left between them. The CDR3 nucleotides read TGTGCCAGCAGTGTTGGCCGGGAGAGCTCCTACAATGAGCAGTTCTTC. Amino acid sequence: CASSVGRESSYNEQFF.

CDR3 coding DNA: TGTGCCAGCAGCACGACGGGGACTAGCGGGAGACTGGACAATGAGCAGTTCTTC. It yields the protein CASSTTGTSGRLDNEQFF. The chain couples TRBV11-2 to TRBJ2-1, with 14 bases fitting TRBD2. CDR1 SGHAT and CDR2 FQNNGV come from the germline V gene. The junction had 11 bases not matched to a gene; V was cut back by 5 bases and J by 5 bases. CDR3 length: 18 amino acids.

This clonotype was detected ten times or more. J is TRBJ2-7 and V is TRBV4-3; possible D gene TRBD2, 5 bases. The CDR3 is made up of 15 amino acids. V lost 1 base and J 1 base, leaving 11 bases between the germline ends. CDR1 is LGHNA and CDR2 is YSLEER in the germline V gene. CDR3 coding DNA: TGCGCCAGCAGCCAAGGACTAAGGAATTCCTACGAGCAGTACTTC. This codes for CASSQGLRNSYEQYF.

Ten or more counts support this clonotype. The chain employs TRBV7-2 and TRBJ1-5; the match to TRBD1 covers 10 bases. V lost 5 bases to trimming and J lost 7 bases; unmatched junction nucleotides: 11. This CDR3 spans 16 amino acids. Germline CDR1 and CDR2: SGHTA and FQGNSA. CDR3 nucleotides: TGTGCCAGCAGCGAAACGACAGGGGGCAACAACCAGCCCCAGCATTTT. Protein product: CASSETTGGNNQPQHF.